Listed here are 27 T cell receptor beta chains from one sample, sequenced in a study of identifying expanded T cells in peripheral blood (dated by TCRdb to the late 2010s). The library was prepared using the immunoSEQ multiplex PCR assay. Held by TCRdb, this immuneACCESS table contains in-frame sequences only and omits some clones. Under half of the omission traces to an unresolved V gene where checked; the cause of the rest is unknown. This sample comprises 70,000 to 100,000 clones, approximately 86% of them detected only once. The biggest ten clones account for roughly 5.5% of the sample. The sample consisted of blood. Receptors originate from a person aged 18 to 70 in good health.

The gene calls are TRBV2 and TRBJ2-5; weak D call: TRBD2 (5 bases). CDR3 length: 13 amino acids. The ends were cut back, 4 bases at V and 2 bases at J, with 8 bases in the middle. The V gene's germline CDR1 is SNHLY and CDR2 FYNNEI. The CDR3 here is CASSGGRQETQYF. CDR3 nucleotides: TGTGCCAGCAGTGGAGGGCGACAAGAGACCCAGTACTTC.

The CDR3 is CASSQGLGNQPQHF. The CDR3 nucleotides are TGTGCCAGTAGCCAGGGACTGGGAAATCAGCCCCAGCATTTT. V gene TRBV19 combines with J gene TRBJ1-5, with a weak D call TRBD1 (5 bases). The V gene lost 6 bases and the J gene lost 4 bases, with 13 bases spanning the gap. The germline V gene has CDR1 LNHDA and CDR2 SQIVND (reference sequence). CDR3 length: 14 amino acids.

The rearrangement uses TRBV5-4 and TRBJ2-1, with D uncertain. V was shortened by 1 base and J by 0 bases, with 11 bases between the two germline ends. CDR1 is SGHNT, CDR2 YYREEE, per germline (reference sequence). The CDR3 is made up of 16 amino acids. The CDR3 is CASSLQQISSYNEQFF. CDR3 DNA sequence: TGTGCCAGCAGCTTGCAGCAAATAAGCTCCTACAATGAGCAGTTCTTC.

Only a few counts were recorded for this clone. The chain couples TRBV7-9 to TRBJ1-5; no reliable D call. V was trimmed by 1 base and J by 5 bases, leaving 6 bases between them. The CDR3 sequence is 13 residues long. Germline assignment: CDR1 SEHNR and CDR2 FQNEAQ (reference sequence). The CDR3 nucleotides are TGTGCCAGCAGCTTAGGGGCCGATCAGCCCCAGCATTTT. Protein product: CASSLGADQPQHF.

The chain couples TRBV28 to TRBJ2-5, with D unclear. The CDR3 covers 12 residues. CDR1 is MDHEN and CDR2 is SYDVKM in the germline V gene. The ends were cut back, 11 bases at V and 1 base at J, with 11 bases in the middle. DNA for the CDR3: TGTGCCGTCTGGGCAGTCCAAGAGACCCAGTACTTC. It is translated as CAVWAVQETQYF. Full variable domain (remainder filled in from reference TRBV28 and TRBJ2-5): DVKVTQSSRYLVKRTGEKVFLECVQDMDHENMFWYRQDPGLGLRLIYFSYDVKMKEKGDIPEGYSVSREKKERFSLILESASTNQTSMYLCAVWAVQETQYFGPGTRLLVL.

The chain is built from TRBV5-6 and TRBJ1-2; D possibly corresponds to TRBD1 (5 bases). The germline V and J ends were trimmed by 5 bases and 0 bases, with 14 bases remaining between them. CDR1 SGHDT and CDR2 YYEEEE come from the germline V gene. This CDR3 is 15 amino acids long. The DNA of the CDR3 is TGTGCCAGCAGTCCCGGACAAGCGACTAACTATGGCTACACCTTC. It yields the protein CASSPGQATNYGYTF.

The chain links TRBV6-5 to TRBJ1-1; maybe TRBD1 (5 bases). The CDR3 totals 13 residues. In germline, CDR1 is MNHEY, CDR2 SVGAGI. V was trimmed by 7 bases and J by 11 bases, leaving 20 bases between them. As DNA, the CDR3 is TGTGCCAGCACGATCACTCAGGGAGGTGGGGCTTTCTTT. Translating it yields CASTITQGGGAFF.

This chain joins TRBV19 and TRBJ1-2; no firm D call. The V end was cut by 2 bases, the J end by 2 bases, with 9 bases between. Germline V CDR1 and CDR2: LNHDA, SQIVND (reference sequence). This CDR3 region has 14 residues. CDR3 bases: TGTGCCAGTAGTATATTCTTGGGGAACTATGGCTACACCTTC. Its translation: CASSIFLGNYGYTF.

V and J are TRBV13 and TRBJ2-3; 8 bases match TRBD1. From germline, CDR1 is PRHDT and CDR2 FYEKMQ (reference sequence). The J segment lost 2 bases and the V segment lost 3 bases, leaving 7 bases of the junction unmatched. The CDR3 sequence is 16 residues long. The DNA for the CDR3 is TGTGCCAGCAGCTTCCCGTGGGACAGGCTCACAGATACGCAGTATTTT. Translating gives CASSFPWDRLTDTQYF.

As concerns this clone: The same CDR3 also results from other DNA sequences found in this sample. The chain joins TRBV11-2 to TRBJ1-3; D not certain. Germline V CDR1 and CDR2: SGHAT, FQNNGV. Deletions cut 1 base from V and 4 bases from J, with 8 bases between. The CDR3 has 14 residues. CDR3 nucleotide sequence: TGTGCCAGCAGCTTAGCCTCGTCCGGAAACACCATATATTTT. Residues: CASSLASSGNTIYF. The full variable domain, its missing parts supplied by reference TRBV11-2 and TRBJ1-3, is EAGVAQSPRYKIIEKRQSVAFWCNPISGHATLYWYQQILGQGPKLLIQFQNNGVVDDSQLPKDRFSAERLKGVDSTLKIQPAKLEDSAVYLCASSLASSGNTIYFGEGSWLTVV.

The chain employs TRBV2 and TRBJ1-1; no clear D gene. CDR1 and CDR2 from the germline V gene are SNHLY and FYNNEI. V was clipped by 8 bases and J by 7 bases, with 11 bases between them. This CDR3 is 11 amino acids long. The CDR3 DNA reads as TGTGCCAGCTGTCCAGAGGATGAAGCTTTCTTT. It specifies CASCPEDEAFF. Complete variable domain (other parts from reference TRBV2 and TRBJ1-1): EPEVTQTPSHQVTQMGQEVILRCVPISNHLYFYWYRQILGQKVEFLVSFYNNEISEKSEIFDDQFSVERPDGSNFTLKIRSTKLEDSAMYFCASCPEDEAFFGQGTRLTVV.

This clone was seen a handful of times. Distinct nucleotide sequences in the sample also encode this CDR3. The gene calls are TRBV2 and TRBJ1-3, with D maybe TRBD1 (6 bases). The CDR3 totals 15 residues. Germline V gives CDR1 SNHLY, CDR2 FYNNEI. V dropped 7 bases and J dropped 2 bases, with 15 bases sitting between them. The CDR3 loop is CASKGRGLTGNTIYF. CDR3 sequence (DNA): TGTGCCAGCAAAGGACGGGGGCTGACTGGAAACACCATATATTTT.

The V call is TRBV10-1, the J call TRBJ2-7; D is undetermined. Germline V gene lookup returns CDR1 WNHNN and CDR2 SYGVQD (reference sequence). The V and J ends lost 0 bases and 5 bases respectively, with 8 bases between them. The CDR3 has 13 amino acids. The CDR3 protein is CASSESMADEQYF. The CDR3 DNA reads TGCGCCAGCAGTGAGTCGATGGCGGACGAGCAGTACTTC.

The rearrangement uses TRBV7-6 and TRBJ2-2, with TRBD1 matching over 8 bases. The CDR3 is made up of 15 amino acids. V trimming: 5 bases; J trimming: 3 bases; junction bases outside the gene matches: 5. Germline V gives CDR1 SGHVS, CDR2 FNYEAQ. CDR3 DNA: TGTGCCAGCAGCCAAAGACAGGGGCACACCGGGGAGCTGTTTTTT. Translated: CASSQRQGHTGELFF. Filled out from reference TRBV7-6 and TRBJ2-2, the complete variable domain reads GAGVSQSPRYKVTKRGQDVALRCDPISGHVSLYWYRQALGQGPEFLTYFNYEAQQDKSGLPNDRFSAERPEGSISTLTIQRTEQRDSAMYRCASSQRQGHTGELFFGEGSRLTVL.

V usage is TRBV7-9 and J usage is TRBJ2-2, with 9 bases fitting TRBD1. The CDR3 runs 15 residues. The junction had 8 bases not matched to a gene; V was cut back by 8 bases and J by 4 bases. Germline CDR1 SEHNR, CDR2 FQNEAQ (reference sequence). This CDR3 is CASVYRGLTTGELFF. The CDR3 DNA is TGTGCCAGCGTTTACAGGGGGCTGACCACCGGGGAGCTGTTTTTT. Drawing the rest from reference TRBV7-9 and TRBJ2-2, the complete variable domain is DTGVSQNPRHKITKRGQNVTFRCDPISEHNRLYWYRQTLGQGPEFLTYFQNEAQLEKSRLLSDRFSAERPKGSFSTLEIQRTEQGDSAMYLCASVYRGLTTGELFFGEGSRLTVL.

The chain uses TRBV4-3 and TRBJ2-1; the D gene is possibly TRBD2 (5 bases). The CDR3 is made up of 15 amino acids. Germline V gene lookup returns CDR1 LGHNA and CDR2 YSLEER. V shed 1 base and J shed 5 bases, with 12 bases lying between them. The CDR3 here is CASSQAMTTNNEQFF. CDR3 sequence (DNA): TGCGCCAGCAGCCAAGCGATGACTACAAACAATGAGCAGTTCTTC.

This rearrangement joins TRBV9 to TRBJ1-6; TRBD1 is a possible D gene (6 bases). Germline loops: CDR1 SGDLS, CDR2 YYNGEE. The CDR3 covers 17 residues. Trimming cost V 0 bases and J 0 bases, with 10 bases left between them. The CDR3 sequence is CASSVGQASSYNSPLHF. The CDR3 bases are TGTGCCAGCAGCGTAGGACAGGCGAGCTCCTATAATTCACCCCTCCACTTT.

This rearrangement joins TRBV30 to TRBJ1-1; 7 nucleotides align to TRBD1. The CDR3 runs 13 residues. The germline CDR1 and CDR2 sequences are GTSNPN and SVGIG (reference sequence). Germline trimming cut 4 bases from V and 11 bases from J; bases unmatched to any gene: 13. CDR3 in amino acids: CAWTIEGAPHAFF. CDR3 DNA sequence: TGTGCCTGGACCATAGAGGGGGCCCCGCATGCTTTCTTT.

The rearrangement joins TRBV2 to TRBJ2-5; possible D gene TRBD2, 5 bases. V was pared by 4 bases and J by 9 bases, with 12 bases between. Germline V gene sequence: CDR1 SNHLY, CDR2 FYNNEI. This CDR3 region has 12 residues. The CDR3 loop reads CASSAGSGAQYF. CDR3 DNA sequence: TGTGCCAGCAGTGCAGGCTCCGGGGCCCAGTACTTC.

The table lists this clone with a count of one. The gene calls are TRBV7-2 and TRBJ2-1; 11 bases align to TRBD2. Losses at the gene ends were 3 bases for V and 4 bases for J; bases not matched to a gene: 2. Germline CDR1 is SGHTA and CDR2 is FQGNSA. The CDR3 totals 15 residues. This CDR3 is CASSLRTSGYNEQFF. The CDR3 DNA follows: TGTGCCAGCAGCTTGAGGACTAGCGGGTACAATGAGCAGTTCTTC.

This sequence joins TRBV6-1 and TRBJ1-2; possibly TRBD1 for D (6 bases). Trimming shortened V by 1 base and J by 2 bases, and 11 bases separated the two germline ends. Germline CDR1 reads MNHNS; CDR2 reads SASEGT. There are 15 residues in the CDR3. CDR3 nucleotides: TGTGCCAGCAGTGAAGGGTGGGGGCAGAACTATGGCTACACCTTC. Amino acids: CASSEGWGQNYGYTF.

This chain connects TRBV10-3 to TRBJ2-3, with TRBD2 matching 8 bases. Germline CDR1 is ENHRY and CDR2 is SYGVKD. CDR3 length equals 17 residues. V gave up 8 bases and J gave up 2 bases; unmatched junction bases: 15. The CDR3 protein is CAIENGRRGANTDTQYF. CDR3 nucleotides: TGTGCCATCGAAAATGGTAGGCGGGGGGCCAACACAGATACGCAGTATTTT.

The chain combines TRBV30 with TRBJ2-5; 9 bases agree with TRBD1. The germline gives CDR1 GTSNPN, CDR2 SVGIG (reference sequence). J lost 3 bases, V lost 0 bases, and 8 bases had no gene match. The CDR3 has 16 residues. Here the CDR3 DNA reads TGTGCCTGGAGTGTACTGAGGGGGACAGGGAAAGAGACCCAGTACTTC. It is translated as CAWSVLRGTGKETQYF.

The rearrangement uses TRBV19 and TRBJ1-1; the D gene is possibly TRBD1 (5 bases). The CDR3 extends over 14 amino acids. V shed 5 bases and J shed 5 bases, with 15 bases lying between them. Germline CDR1 is LNHDA and CDR2 is SQIVND (reference sequence). CDR3 residues: CASSSQGRGTEAFF. For the CDR3, the DNA is TGTGCCAGTAGTTCTCAGGGAAGGGGAACTGAAGCTTTCTTT.

The CDR3 loop reads CASTGTATGELFF. The DNA of the CDR3 is TGCGCCAGCACGGGGACAGCCACCGGGGAGCTGTTTTTT. The gene calls are TRBV10-1 and TRBJ2-2; the match to TRBD1 covers 7 bases. The V segment lost 7 bases and the J segment 4 bases; nucleotides outside the gene matches: 3. The CDR3 spans 13 residues. Germline V gives CDR1 WNHNN, CDR2 SYGVQD (reference sequence).

The chain couples TRBV6-6 to TRBJ1-1; D is perhaps TRBD1 (6 bases). V was cut by 0 bases and J by 5 bases, with 13 bases left in between. The CDR3 is 15 residues long. Germline CDR1 reads MNHNY; CDR2 reads SVGAGI (reference sequence). CDR3 sequence (DNA): TGTGCCAGCAGTTACTCACGTAGGGGGTCTACTGAAGCTTTCTTT. Protein product: CASSYSRRGSTEAFF.

The V call is TRBV9, the J call TRBJ2-1; 7 bases match TRBD1. The CDR3 is 16 amino acids. The V gene's germline CDR1 is SGDLS and CDR2 YYNGEE. J lost 2 bases, V lost 3 bases, and 8 bases had no gene match. The CDR3 DNA sequence: TGTGCCAGCAGCGCACAGGGGTCCCCCCCCTACAATGAGCAGTTCTTC. Amino acid sequence: CASSAQGSPPYNEQFF.